This entry concerns a single TCR beta chain. This record comes from a study of cytomegalovirus exposure and HLA in healthy donors. Per the germline V gene, CDR1 is MDHEN and CDR2 is SYDVKM. V shed 4 bases, J shed 4 bases, and the junction held 11 bases outside the gene matches. This CDR3 region has 16 residues. Primers included in the PCR were 60 Vbeta and 13 Jbeta primers. Method: immunoSEQ multiplex PCR; TCRdb's copy keeps in-frame clones and lacks some. The data contain over 100,000 clones, around three quarters of them singletons. This chain connects TRBV28 to TRBJ2-5; TRBD1 matches 8 bases. This TCR came from a woman younger than 45 in good health and CMV-seropositive. The specimen was PBMCs. CDR3 sequence: CASSSTTGERRETQYF. The CDR3 DNA reads as TGTGCCAGCAGTTCTACGACAGGGGAGAGAAGAGAGACCCAGTACTTC.